These 19 T cell receptor beta chains originate from one sample sequenced in a study of shared clonotypes between healthy human individuals. Method: immunoSEQ multiplex PCR; TCRdb's copy keeps in-frame clones and lacks some. The repertoire has 2 million to 3 million clones, 90% to 95% of them found once; the top ten carry roughly 0.13%. Input material: naive CD4+ T cells sorted from blood. The subset was: CD45RA+ positively selected. The receptors originated from a man between 18 and 35 years old in good health.

The chain carries TRBV10-1 and TRBJ2-3; 10 positions match TRBD2. V dropped 4 bases and J dropped 7; count of bases not matched to a gene: 5. Germline V gives CDR1 WNHNN, CDR2 SYGVQD (reference sequence). The CDR3 totals 14 residues. The CDR3 DNA follows: TGCGCCAGCAGTGCTAGCGGGAGTAGTAATACGCAGTATTTT. This encodes CASSASGSSNTQYF.

This chain links TRBV12-5 with TRBJ2-5; TRBD1 aligns across 8 bases. CDR3 size: 14 residues. V lost 4 bases, J lost 5 bases, and 6 bases stayed unmatched. Germline V gives CDR1 LGHNT, CDR2 FRNRAP. CDR3 DNA: TGTGCTAGTGGTTCCGTAACAGGGGGGGAGACCCAGTACTTC. It codes for CASGSVTGGETQYF.

The J gene is TRBJ2-1, the V gene TRBV7-2; 11 bases match TRBD1. Per germline, CDR1 SGHTA and CDR2 FQGNSA. V was pared by 2 bases and J by 6 bases, with 9 bases of the junction left unmatched. The CDR3 is 17 residues long. The DNA for the CDR3 is TGTGCCAGCAGCTTAATAGGGACAGGGGGTAACTTCAATGAGCAGTTCTTC. Translation gives CASSLIGTGGNFNEQFF. The full variable domain, rest sourced from reference TRBV7-2 and TRBJ2-1, is GAGVSQSPSNKVTEKGKDVELRCDPISGHTALYWYRQSLGQGLEFLIYFQGNSAPDKSGLPSDRFSAERTGGSVSTLTIQRTQQEDSAVYLCASSLIGTGGNFNEQFFGPGTRLTVL.

This sequence joins TRBV5-1 and TRBJ1-1, with TRBD1 identical over 11 bases. CDR3 length: 16 amino acids. CDR1 is SGHRS, CDR2 YFSETQ, per germline. The J segment lost 2 bases and the V segment lost 2 bases, leaving 5 bases of the junction unmatched. DNA of the CDR3: TGCGCCAGCAGCTTCCGGGACAGGGGGTTTAACACTGAAGCTTTCTTT. Translating gives CASSFRDRGFNTEAFF. The full variable domain, in which reference TRBV5-1 and TRBJ1-1 provide the parts outside the CDR3, is KAGVTQTPRYLIKTRGQQVTLSCSPISGHRSVSWYQQTPGQGLQFLFEYFSETQRNKGNFPGRFSGRQFSNSRSEMNVSTLELGDSALYLCASSFRDRGFNTEAFFGQGTRLTVV.

The chain recombines TRBV7-6 with TRBJ1-4; 7 nucleotides line up with TRBD1. Losses at the gene ends were 5 bases for V and 4 bases for J; bases not matched to a gene: 7. The V gene's germline CDR1 is SGHVS and CDR2 FNYEAQ. The CDR3 loop spans 15 amino acids. The CDR3 nucleotides are TGTGCCAGCAGCCGGGGACAGATCAATAATGAAAAACTGTTTTTT. Protein product: CASSRGQINNEKLFF. The full variable domain, rest sourced from reference TRBV7-6 and TRBJ1-4, is GAGVSQSPRYKVTKRGQDVALRCDPISGHVSLYWYRQALGQGPEFLTYFNYEAQQDKSGLPNDRFSAERPEGSISTLTIQRTEQRDSAMYRCASSRGQINNEKLFFGSGTQLSVL.

This clone was seen only once. Other DNA sequences in the same sample also yield this CDR3. The V call is TRBV10-3, the J call TRBJ2-7, with a possible D match to TRBD2 (6 bases). There are 13 residues in the CDR3. The V end was cut by 3 bases, the J end by 2 bases, with 8 bases between. Germline V gene data show CDR1 as ENHRY and CDR2 as SYGVKD. CDR3 nucleotide sequence: TGTGCCATCAGTGACGGGGGTCCCTACGAGCAGTACTTC. Translation: CAISDGGPYEQYF.

The chain is built from TRBV7-2 and TRBJ2-2, with a weak D call TRBD2 (5 bases). The CDR3 is 17 residues long. Trimming removed 2 bases at V and 5 bases at J, with 18 bases between. Germline V gene lookup returns CDR1 SGHTA and CDR2 FQGNSA. CDR3 nucleotides: TGTGCCAGCAGCTTAATGTCCATGGCTAGCTTAACCGGGGAGCTGTTTTTT. Its protein is CASSLMSMASLTGELFF. Combining the CDR3 with reference TRBV7-2 and TRBJ2-2 gives the whole variable domain GAGVSQSPSNKVTEKGKDVELRCDPISGHTALYWYRQSLGQGLEFLIYFQGNSAPDKSGLPSDRFSAERTGGSVSTLTIQRTQQEDSAVYLCASSLMSMASLTGELFFGEGSRLTVL.

The rearrangement links TRBV5-5 to TRBJ2-7; TRBD1 aligns across 10 bases. The CDR3 loop spans 15 amino acids. The germline CDR1 and CDR2 sequences are SGHKS and YYEKEE (reference sequence). V dropped 4 bases and J dropped 4; count of bases not matched to a gene: 8. The CDR3 loop reads CASSTGDRGTYEQYF. DNA of the CDR3: TGTGCCAGCAGCACCGGGGACAGGGGAACTTACGAGCAGTACTTC.

This clone was observed a single time. CDR3 DNA: TGTGCCAGCAGCTTGGTTCCCCACACAGATACGCAGTATTTT. It encodes CASSLVPHTDTQYF. The chain combines TRBV5-4 with TRBJ2-3; D is unresolved. In germline, CDR1 is SGHNT, CDR2 YYREEE (reference sequence). The V end was cut by 0 bases, the J end by 2 bases, with 7 bases between. The CDR3 length is 14 residues.

The chain joins TRBV5-1 to TRBJ2-1, with 9 bases fitting TRBD1. Trimming cost V 2 bases and J 7 bases; bases outside gene matches: 7. This CDR3 has 15 residues. CDR1 and CDR2 from the germline V gene are SGHRS and YFSETQ. The CDR3: CASSFPQGAGNEQFF. Here the CDR3 DNA reads TGCGCCAGCAGCTTCCCACAGGGGGCGGGAAATGAGCAGTTCTTC.

Concerning this clone itself: Other DNA sequences in this specimen translate into the identical CDR3. V and J are TRBV19 and TRBJ2-7; 8 bases agree with TRBD1. This CDR3 has 14 residues. Trimming cost V 5 bases and J 3 bases; bases outside gene matches: 6. Germline V lookup: CDR1 LNHDA, CDR2 SQIVND (reference sequence). The CDR3 is CASSAGQGSYEQYF. As DNA, the CDR3 is TGTGCCAGTAGTGCCGGACAGGGCAGCTACGAGCAGTACTTC.

This chain uses TRBV10-1 with TRBJ2-3; 7 nucleotides agree with TRBD2. V was clipped by 5 bases and J by 4 bases; unmatched bases: 6. The length of the CDR3 is 14 residues. Looked up from germline, CDR1 is WNHNN and CDR2 is SYGVQD (reference sequence). The DNA of the CDR3 is TGCGCCAGCAGTAGCGGGGAACTAGCAGATACGCAGTATTTT. This encodes CASSSGELADTQYF.

CDR3 protein: CASSFSWTGLYEQYF. CDR3 coding DNA: TGTGCCAGCAGCTTTTCATGGACAGGTCTCTACGAGCAGTACTTC. This chain uses TRBV11-2 with TRBJ2-7, with 7 positions matching TRBD1. V lost 3 bases and J lost 3; bases outside the gene matches: 8. This CDR3 has 15 amino acids. In germline, CDR1 is SGHAT, CDR2 FQNNGV.

Turning to this clone: The junction differs from germline at one of its ends, possibly a read error. The chain carries TRBV30 and TRBJ2-3; TRBD2 is a possible D gene (7 bases). The CDR3 is made up of 11 amino acids. The germline CDR1 and CDR2 sequences are GTSNPN and SVGIG (reference sequence). The DNA of the CDR3 is TGTGCCTGGGAAACAGGGAGGGAGAGATTTTTT. Translated: CAWETGRERFF. Supplemented by reference TRBV30 and TRBJ2-3, the full variable domain reads SQTIHQWPATLVQPVGSPLSLECTVEGTSNPNLYWYRQAAGRGLQLLFYSVGIGQISSEVPQNLSASRPQDRQFILSSKKLLLSDSGFYLCAWETGRERFFGPGTRLTVL.

J is TRBJ1-5 and V is TRBV6-1, with 7 bases that match TRBD1. V shed 3 bases and J 0 bases; nucleotides not matched to a gene: 11. This CDR3 comprises 18 residues. CDR1 is MNHNS and CDR2 is SASEGT in the germline V gene. This chain's CDR3 is CASSEEAGGAYSNQPQHF. CDR3 DNA: TGTGCCAGCAGTGAGGAGGCAGGGGGGGCTTATAGCAATCAGCCCCAGCATTTT.

The rearrangement joins TRBV5-4 to TRBJ2-1, with no clear D. V lost 5 bases to trimming and J lost 2 bases, with 14 bases between them. This CDR3 has 15 amino acids. The germline gives CDR1 SGHNT, CDR2 YYREEE (reference sequence). The CDR3 loop reads CASSSITVTYNEQFF. The CDR3 region has the DNA TGTGCCAGCAGTTCAATTACTGTTACCTACAATGAGCAGTTCTTC.

On this clone itself: The same CDR3 arises from other DNA sequences in this sample as well. V and J are TRBV29-1 and TRBJ2-3; possibly TRBD2 for D (5 bases). CDR1 and CDR2 (germline): SQVTM, ANQGSEA. The V end lost 2 bases, the J end lost 4 bases, and 7 bases lay between the germline ends. The length of the CDR3 is 12 residues. The DNA for the CDR3 is TGCAGCGTTGAACCGGGATCAGATACGCAGTATTTT. It codes for CSVEPGSDTQYF.

This clone occurred a few times. The CDR3 sequence is CASSLGIYTEAFF. For the CDR3, the DNA is TGTGCCAGCAGCTTAGGCATTTACACTGAAGCTTTCTTT. The V and J genes are TRBV7-9 and TRBJ1-1, with no clear D. The CDR3 runs 13 residues. Trimming took off 1 base at V and 3 bases at J, with 6 bases between the two ends. Germline-derived CDR1 and CDR2 are SEHNR and FQNEAQ (reference sequence).

The chain employs TRBV7-6 and TRBJ1-1; TRBD1 is a possible D gene (5 bases). The CDR3 is 14 amino acids. CDR1 and CDR2 (germline): SGHVS, FNYEAQ. Trimming took 0 bases from V and 4 from J, leaving 9 bases between them. CDR3 sequence reads: CASSLALGGTEAFF. The CDR3 DNA is TGTGCCAGCAGCTTAGCGCTTGGGGGCACTGAAGCTTTCTTT.